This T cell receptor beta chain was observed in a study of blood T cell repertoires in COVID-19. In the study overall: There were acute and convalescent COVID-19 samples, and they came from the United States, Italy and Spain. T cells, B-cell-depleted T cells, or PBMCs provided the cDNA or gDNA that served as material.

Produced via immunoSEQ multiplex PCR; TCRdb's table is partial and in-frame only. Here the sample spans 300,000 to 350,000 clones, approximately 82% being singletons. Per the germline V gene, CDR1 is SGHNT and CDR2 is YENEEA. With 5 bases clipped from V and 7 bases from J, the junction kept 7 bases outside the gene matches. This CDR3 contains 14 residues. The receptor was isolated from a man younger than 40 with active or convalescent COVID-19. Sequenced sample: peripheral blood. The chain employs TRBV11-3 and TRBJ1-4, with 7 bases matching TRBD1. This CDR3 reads CASSRQGVFEKLFF. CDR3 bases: TGTGCCAGCAGCCGGCAGGGGGTATTTGAAAAACTGTTTTTT.